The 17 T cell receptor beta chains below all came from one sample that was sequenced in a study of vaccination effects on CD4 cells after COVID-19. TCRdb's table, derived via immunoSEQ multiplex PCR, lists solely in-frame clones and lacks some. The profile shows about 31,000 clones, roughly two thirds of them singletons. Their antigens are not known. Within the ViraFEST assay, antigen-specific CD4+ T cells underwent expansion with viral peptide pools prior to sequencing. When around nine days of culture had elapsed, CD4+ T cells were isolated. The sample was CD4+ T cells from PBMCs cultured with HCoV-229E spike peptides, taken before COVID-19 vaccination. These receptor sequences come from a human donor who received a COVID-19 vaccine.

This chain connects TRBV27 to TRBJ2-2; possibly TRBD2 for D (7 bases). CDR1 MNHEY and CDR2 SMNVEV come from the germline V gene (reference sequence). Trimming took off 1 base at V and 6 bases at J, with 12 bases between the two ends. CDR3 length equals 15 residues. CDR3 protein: CASSLWGGASGELFF. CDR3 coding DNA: TGTGCCAGCAGTTTATGGGGGGGGGCCTCCGGGGAGCTGTTTTTT.

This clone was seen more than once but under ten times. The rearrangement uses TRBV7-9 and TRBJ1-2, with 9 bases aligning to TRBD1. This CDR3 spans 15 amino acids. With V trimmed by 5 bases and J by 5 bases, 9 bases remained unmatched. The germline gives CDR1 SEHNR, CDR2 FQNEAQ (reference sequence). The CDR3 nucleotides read TGTGCCAGCAGCCAAGGGACAGGGACCCTTTATGGCTACACCTTC. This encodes CASSQGTGTLYGYTF.

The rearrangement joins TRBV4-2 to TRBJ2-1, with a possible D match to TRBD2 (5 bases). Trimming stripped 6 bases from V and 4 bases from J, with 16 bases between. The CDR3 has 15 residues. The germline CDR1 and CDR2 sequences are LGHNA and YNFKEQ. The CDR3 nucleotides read TGTGCCAGCAGTCTCGAGGCGGGTACATACAATGAGCAGTTCTTC. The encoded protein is CASSLEAGTYNEQFF.

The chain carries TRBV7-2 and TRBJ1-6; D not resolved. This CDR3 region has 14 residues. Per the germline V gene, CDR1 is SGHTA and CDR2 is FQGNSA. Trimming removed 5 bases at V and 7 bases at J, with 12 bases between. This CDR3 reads CASSPGEENSPLHF. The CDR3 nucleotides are TGTGCCAGCAGCCCCGGGGAAGAGAATTCACCCCTCCACTTT.

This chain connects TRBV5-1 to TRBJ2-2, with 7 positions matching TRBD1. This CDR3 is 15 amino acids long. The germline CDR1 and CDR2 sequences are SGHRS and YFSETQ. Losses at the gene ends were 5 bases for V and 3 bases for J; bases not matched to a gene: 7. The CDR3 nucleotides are TGCGCCAGCAGGCTGACAGGGTCGGACACCGGGGAGCTGTTTTTT. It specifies CASRLTGSDTGELFF. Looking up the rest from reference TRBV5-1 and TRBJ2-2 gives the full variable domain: KAGVTQTPRYLIKTRGQQVTLSCSPISGHRSVSWYQQTPGQGLQFLFEYFSETQRNKGNFPGRFSGRQFSNSRSEMNVSTLELGDSALYLCASRLTGSDTGELFFGEGSRLTVL.

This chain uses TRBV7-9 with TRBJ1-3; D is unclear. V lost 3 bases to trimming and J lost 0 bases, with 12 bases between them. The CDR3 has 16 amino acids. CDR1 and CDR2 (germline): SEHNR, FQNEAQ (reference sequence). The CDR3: CASSLTVRSSGNTIYF. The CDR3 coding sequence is TGTGCCAGCAGCTTGACCGTTAGGAGCTCTGGAAACACCATATATTTT.

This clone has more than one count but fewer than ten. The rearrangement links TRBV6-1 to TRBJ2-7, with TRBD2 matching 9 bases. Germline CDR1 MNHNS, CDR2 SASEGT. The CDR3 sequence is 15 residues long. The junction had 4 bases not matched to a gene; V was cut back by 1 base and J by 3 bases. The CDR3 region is CASSEVGRGGYEQYF. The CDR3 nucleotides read TGTGCCAGCAGTGAAGTAGGGCGGGGGGGCTACGAGCAGTACTTC.

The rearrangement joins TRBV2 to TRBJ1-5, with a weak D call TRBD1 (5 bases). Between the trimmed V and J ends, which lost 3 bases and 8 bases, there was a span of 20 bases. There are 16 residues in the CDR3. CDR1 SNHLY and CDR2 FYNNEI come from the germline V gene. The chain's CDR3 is CASSEAGPRNGEPQHF. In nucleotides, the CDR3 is TGTGCCAGCAGTGAGGCGGGGCCCCGGAACGGGGAGCCCCAGCATTTT. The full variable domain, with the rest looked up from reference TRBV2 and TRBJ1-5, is EPEVTQTPSHQVTQMGQEVILRCVPISNHLYFYWYRQILGQKVEFLVSFYNNEISEKSEIFDDQFSVERPDGSNFTLKIRSTKLEDSAMYFCASSEAGPRNGEPQHFGDGTRLSIL.

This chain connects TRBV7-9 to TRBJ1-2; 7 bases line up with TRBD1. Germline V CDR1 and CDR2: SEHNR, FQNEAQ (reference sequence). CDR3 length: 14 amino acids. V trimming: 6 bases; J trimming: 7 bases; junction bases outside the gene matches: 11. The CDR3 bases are TGTGCCAGCAGTTCTGACAGGGCCTGGGGTGGCTACACCTTC. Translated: CASSSDRAWGGYTF.

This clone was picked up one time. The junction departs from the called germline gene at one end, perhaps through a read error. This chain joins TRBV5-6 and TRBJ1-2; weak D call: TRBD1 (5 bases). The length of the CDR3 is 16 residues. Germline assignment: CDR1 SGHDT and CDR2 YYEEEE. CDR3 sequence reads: CASSLAHLQEYYAYTF. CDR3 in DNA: TGTGCCAGCAGCTTGGCCCACCTACAGGAGTACTATGCCTACACCTTC.

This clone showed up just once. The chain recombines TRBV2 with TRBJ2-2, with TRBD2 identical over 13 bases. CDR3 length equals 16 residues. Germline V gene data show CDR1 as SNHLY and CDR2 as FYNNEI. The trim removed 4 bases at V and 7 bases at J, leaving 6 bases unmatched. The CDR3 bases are TGTGCCAGCAGTGGGACTAGCGGGAGAGTGGACGGGGAGCTGTTTTTT. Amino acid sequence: CASSGTSGRVDGELFF.

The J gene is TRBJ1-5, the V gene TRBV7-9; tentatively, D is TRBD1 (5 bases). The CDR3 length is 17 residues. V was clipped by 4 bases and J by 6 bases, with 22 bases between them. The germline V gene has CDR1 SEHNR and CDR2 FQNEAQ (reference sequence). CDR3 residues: CASSSGLVSGPTQPQHF. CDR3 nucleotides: TGTGCCAGCAGCTCAGGTCTGGTGTCGGGGCCGACTCAGCCCCAGCATTTT.

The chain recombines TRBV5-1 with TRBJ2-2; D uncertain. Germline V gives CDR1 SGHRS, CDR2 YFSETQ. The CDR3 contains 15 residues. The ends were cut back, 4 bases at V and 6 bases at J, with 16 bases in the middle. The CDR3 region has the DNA TGCGCCAGCAGCCCCGCCGGGCAGGTGGCCGGGGAGCTGTTTTTT. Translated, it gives CASSPAGQVAGELFF.

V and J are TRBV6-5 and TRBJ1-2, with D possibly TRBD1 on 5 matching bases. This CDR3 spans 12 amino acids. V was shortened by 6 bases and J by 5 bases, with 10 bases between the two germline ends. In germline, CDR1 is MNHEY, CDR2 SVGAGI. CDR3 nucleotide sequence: TGTGCCAGCAGCCGACAGTCGTATGGCTACACCTTC. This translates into CASSRQSYGYTF.

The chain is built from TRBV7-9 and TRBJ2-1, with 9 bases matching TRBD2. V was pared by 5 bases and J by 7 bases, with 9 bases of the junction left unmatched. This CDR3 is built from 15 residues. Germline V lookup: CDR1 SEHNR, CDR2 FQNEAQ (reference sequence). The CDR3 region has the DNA TGTGCCAGCAGCGCGTGGCGGGGGGGCCGTAATGAGCAGTTCTTC. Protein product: CASSAWRGGRNEQFF.

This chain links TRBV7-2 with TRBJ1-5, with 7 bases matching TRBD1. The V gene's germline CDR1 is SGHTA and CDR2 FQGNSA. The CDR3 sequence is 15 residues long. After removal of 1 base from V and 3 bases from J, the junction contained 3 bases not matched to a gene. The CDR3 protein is CASSLGGTVNQPQHF. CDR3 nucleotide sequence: TGTGCCAGCAGCTTAGGAGGGACAGTCAATCAGCCCCAGCATTTT.

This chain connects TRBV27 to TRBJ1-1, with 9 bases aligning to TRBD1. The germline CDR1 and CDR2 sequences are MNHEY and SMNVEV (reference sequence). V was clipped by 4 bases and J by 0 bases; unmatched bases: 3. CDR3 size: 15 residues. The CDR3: CASSWGDRVNTEAFF. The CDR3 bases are TGTGCCAGCAGTTGGGGGGACAGGGTGAACACTGAAGCTTTCTTT.